These 31 T cell receptor beta chains share one sample of origin, sequenced in a study of STAT3 mutations in large granular lymphocyte leukemia. Broader study findings: Every T-LGLL patient had at least one immunodominant TCRbeta clonotype.

The method was immunoSEQ multiplex PCR; TCRdb's version includes in-frame clones alone and lacks a portion of them. The sample lists thousands of clones, around 71% occurring once. Their specific antigens are unknown. The sequenced material came from PBMCs. The receptors here all came from a human donor with T large granular lymphocyte leukemia. Some clones in this sample may be carry-over from other donors' samples.

J is TRBJ2-7 and V is TRBV7-2, with a possible D match to TRBD2 (6 bases). This CDR3 has 14 amino acids. Trimming took 1 base from V and 1 from J, leaving 8 bases between them. In germline, CDR1 is SGHTA, CDR2 FQGNSA. CDR3 sequence (DNA): TGTGCCAGCAGCTTAGTTAGCGGATCCTACGAGCAGTACTTC. Translated: CASSLVSGSYEQYF.

This clone occurred a few times. V gene TRBV5-4 combines with J gene TRBJ2-2; D is possibly TRBD1 (5 bases). In germline, CDR1 is SGHNT, CDR2 YYREEE (reference sequence). V dropped 4 bases and J dropped 2 bases, with 12 bases sitting between them. The CDR3 spans 15 residues. The CDR3 sequence is CASSNPTENTGELFF. In DNA form, the CDR3 reads TGTGCCAGCAGCAACCCGACAGAAAACACCGGGGAGCTGTTTTTT.

The chain is built from TRBV5-4 and TRBJ1-2; D is possibly TRBD1 (6 bases). The CDR3 loop spans 14 amino acids. V lost 0 bases and J 4 bases, leaving 10 bases between the germline ends. The V gene's germline CDR1 is SGHNT and CDR2 YYREEE (reference sequence). The CDR3 spells CASSLAGGSYGYTF. In DNA, the CDR3 is TGTGCCAGCAGCTTGGCCGGGGGCTCCTATGGCTACACCTTC. The full variable domain, with the rest looked up from reference TRBV5-4 and TRBJ1-2, is ETGVTQSPTHLIKTRGQQVTLRCSSQSGHNTVSWYQQALGQGPQFIFQYYREEENGRGNFPPRFSGLQFPNYSSELNVNALELDDSALYLCASSLAGGSYGYTFGSGTRLTVV.

The chain is built from TRBV29-1 and TRBJ2-3; unclear D gene. Germline CDR1 and CDR2: SQVTM and ANQGSEA. The CDR3 consists of 13 residues. The V gene lost 6 bases and the J gene lost 0 bases, with 10 bases spanning the gap. CDR3 amino acids: CSVLQSSTDTQYF. The CDR3 nucleotides are TGCAGCGTACTACAGAGTAGCACAGATACGCAGTATTTT.

The chain employs TRBV28 and TRBJ2-7; the D gene is possibly TRBD2 (5 bases). This CDR3 is built from 13 residues. With 0 bases removed from V and 6 bases from J, the gap between germline ends came to 9 bases. Germline V gene data show CDR1 as MDHEN and CDR2 as SYDVKM. The CDR3 loop is CASSLWGGSEQYF. For the CDR3, the DNA is TGTGCCAGCAGTTTATGGGGTGGGAGCGAGCAGTACTTC. Filled out from reference TRBV28 and TRBJ2-7, the complete variable domain reads DVKVTQSSRYLVKRTGEKVFLECVQDMDHENMFWYRQDPGLGLRLIYFSYDVKMKEKGDIPEGYSVSREKKERFSLILESASTNQTSMYLCASSLWGGSEQYFGPGTRLTVT.

This clone was seen just once. The chain couples TRBV30 to TRBJ2-3; a possible D gene is TRBD2 (6 bases). The V gene lost 0 bases and the J gene lost 0 bases, with 10 bases spanning the gap. The CDR3 totals 15 residues. CDR1 and CDR2 (germline): GTSNPN, SVGIG (reference sequence). CDR3 coding DNA: TGTGCCTGGAGTGTGGCGCGGGGAAGCACAGATACGCAGTATTTT. Protein: CAWSVARGSTDTQYF.

This chain joins TRBV30 and TRBJ1-2; D unresolved. CDR1 and CDR2 from the germline V gene are GTSNPN and SVGIG (reference sequence). The V and J ends lost 6 bases and 1 base respectively, with 9 bases between them. The CDR3 covers 12 residues. CDR3 DNA: TGTGCCTGTTGTGGGAGTAACTATGGCTACACCTTC. Residues: CACCGSNYGYTF.

V gene TRBV6-5 combines with J gene TRBJ1-1; no reliable D call. This CDR3 is 13 amino acids long. From germline, CDR1 is MNHEY and CDR2 SVGAGI. V gave up 0 bases and J gave up 7 bases, with 9 bases separating them. This CDR3 reads CASSYSPGGEAFF. Here the CDR3 DNA reads TGTGCCAGCAGTTACTCGCCGGGCGGTGAAGCTTTCTTT.

V gene TRBV5-4 combines with J gene TRBJ2-7; TRBD1 matches at 7 bases. This CDR3 spans 15 amino acids. CDR1 and CDR2 from the germline V gene are SGHNT and YYREEE (reference sequence). Losses at the gene ends were 2 bases for V and 0 bases for J; bases not matched to a gene: 5. The CDR3 sequence: CASSLFGTVSYEQYF. The DNA for the CDR3 is TGTGCCAGCAGCTTATTTGGGACAGTCTCCTACGAGCAGTACTTC.

The CDR3 nucleotides are TGTGCCAGCTCACGTCCATCAGACCCCTTCAATGGCTACACCTTC. This codes for CASSRPSDPFNGYTF. The chain links TRBV18 to TRBJ1-2; D call uncertain. Germline values: CDR1 KGHSH, CDR2 LQKENI. The CDR3 covers 15 residues. Trimming removed 4 bases at V and 6 bases at J, with 18 bases between.

V is TRBV18 and J is TRBJ2-5, with D perhaps TRBD1 (6 bases). V lost 3 bases, J lost 4 bases, and 15 bases lay in between. Germline V gene sequence: CDR1 KGHSH, CDR2 LQKENI. This CDR3 has 15 amino acids. The CDR3 spells CASSPGIGGRETQYF. In DNA, the CDR3 is TGTGCCAGCTCACCTGGGATTGGGGGCCGAGAGACCCAGTACTTC. Combining the CDR3 with reference TRBV18 and TRBJ2-5 gives the whole variable domain NAGVMQNPRHLVRRRGQEARLRCSPMKGHSHVYWYRQLPEEGLKFMVYLQKENIIDESGMPKERFSAEFPKEGPSILRIQQVVRGDSAAYFCASSPGIGGRETQYFGPGTRLLVL.

The chain is built from TRBV7-9 and TRBJ2-7, with 7 bases matching TRBD1. From germline, CDR1 is SEHNR and CDR2 FQNEAQ (reference sequence). Losses at the gene ends were 5 bases for V and 2 bases for J; bases not matched to a gene: 3. The CDR3 consists of 13 residues. The DNA of the CDR3 is TGTGCCAGCAGCCAAGACAGGGCCTACGAGCAGTACTTC. It specifies CASSQDRAYEQYF.

V gene TRBV28 combines with J gene TRBJ2-7; TRBD2 agrees at 7 bases. The ends lost 3 bases at V and 5 bases at J; junction bases unmatched: 4. The CDR3 contains 13 residues. The germline gives CDR1 MDHEN, CDR2 SYDVKM. CDR3: CASSFRLADEQYF. The CDR3 nucleotides are TGTGCCAGCAGTTTTCGGCTAGCGGACGAGCAGTACTTC.

This chain uses TRBV7-9 with TRBJ1-4; 7 nucleotides match TRBD1. The germline V gene has CDR1 SEHNR and CDR2 FQNEAQ (reference sequence). J lost 4 bases, V lost 1 base, and 3 bases had no gene match. There are 15 residues in the CDR3. CDR3 in amino acids: CASSLGWDSNEKLFF. CDR3 sequence (DNA): TGTGCCAGCAGCTTAGGGTGGGACAGTAATGAAAAACTGTTTTTT.

This sequence joins TRBV18 and TRBJ2-1; 7 bases are a match to TRBD1. V trimming: 3 bases; J trimming: 4 bases; junction bases outside the gene matches: 6. CDR1 is KGHSH and CDR2 is LQKENI in the germline V gene. The CDR3 totals 15 residues. The CDR3 DNA reads TGTGCCAGCTCACCCCTACGGGACAGTTACAATGAGCAGTTCTTC. Translated: CASSPLRDSYNEQFF.

V gene TRBV29-1 combines with J gene TRBJ2-1; perhaps TRBD2 as D (6 bases). V lost 6 bases and J lost 2, with 32 bases in between. The CDR3 runs 20 residues. CDR1 and CDR2 (germline): SQVTM, ANQGSEA. The DNA for the CDR3 is TGCAGCGTCCTCAAACTGTGGGGAGCACAAGGAGGGCAAACCTACAATGAGCAGTTCTTC. It codes for CSVLKLWGAQGGQTYNEQFF.

The chain combines TRBV6-1 with TRBJ2-7; 8 bases match TRBD1. V lost 4 bases to trimming and J lost 1 base; unmatched junction nucleotides: 3. This CDR3 is built from 14 residues. Per germline, CDR1 MNHNS and CDR2 SASEGT. CDR3 coding DNA: TGTGCCAGCAGTGTTGGACAGGGTTCCTACGAGCAGTACTTC. It is translated as CASSVGQGSYEQYF.

The chain couples TRBV18 to TRBJ1-5, with D perhaps TRBD1 (5 bases). V was cut by 6 bases and J by 4 bases, with 16 bases left in between. Germline CDR1 is KGHSH and CDR2 is LQKENI. CDR3 length: 15 residues. Here the CDR3 DNA reads TGTGCCAGCTCGGGGGTTGTGAATATTAATCAGCCCCAGCATTTT. Residues: CASSGVVNINQPQHF.

The chain joins TRBV5-1 to TRBJ2-1; TRBD2 matches at 10 bases. The V gene's germline CDR1 is SGHRS and CDR2 YFSETQ. V was clipped by 7 bases and J by 0 bases; unmatched bases: 10. The CDR3 is 17 residues long. The CDR3 is CASGRTSGGSSYNEQFF. CDR3 coding DNA: TGCGCCAGCGGACGGACTAGCGGAGGCAGCTCCTACAATGAGCAGTTCTTC.

By share of the sample, this clone is large. This chain uses TRBV5-3 with TRBJ1-1; D gene unclear. TRBV5-3 is sorted into the ORF group, with uncertain function. The CDR3 sequence is 15 residues long. V was clipped by 3 bases and J by 0 bases, with 12 bases between them. Here the CDR3 reads CARSYYRALNTEAFF. The CDR3 DNA follows: TGTGCCAGAAGCTACTACAGAGCTCTGAACACTGAAGCTTTCTTT.

The rearrangement joins TRBV5-4 to TRBJ2-7; 7 nucleotides match TRBD1. The length of the CDR3 is 14 residues. Germline V gene lookup returns CDR1 SGHNT and CDR2 YYREEE (reference sequence). Trimming removed 4 bases from V and 9 bases from J; junction bases left unmatched: 13. CDR3 residues: CASSRAGTEYLQYF. In DNA, the CDR3 is TGTGCCAGCAGCCGGGCCGGGACAGAATATTTGCAGTACTTC.

V usage is TRBV9 and J usage is TRBJ1-4; 7 bases line up with TRBD1. This CDR3 has 13 residues. The V gene end was trimmed by 4 bases and the J gene end by 3 bases; junction bases not matched to a gene: 0. From germline, CDR1 is SGDLS and CDR2 YYNGEE. The CDR3 is CASSQGANEKLFF. The DNA for the CDR3 is TGTGCCAGCAGCCAGGGGGCTAATGAAAAACTGTTTTTT.

The J gene is TRBJ2-7, the V gene TRBV5-1, with TRBD1 matching 9 bases. The J segment lost 7 bases and the V segment lost 8 bases, leaving 16 bases of the junction unmatched. The CDR3 runs to 15 residues. The germline CDR1 and CDR2 sequences are SGHRS and YFSETQ. The CDR3 is CASRPGQGPSGEQYF. CDR3 DNA: TGCGCCAGTAGACCGGGACAGGGACCTTCGGGGGAGCAGTACTTC.

The V call is TRBV5-6, the J call TRBJ2-5; D perhaps matches TRBD2 (6 bases). This CDR3 comprises 13 residues. The ends were cut back, 0 bases at V and 5 bases at J, with 8 bases in the middle. CDR1 is SGHDT and CDR2 is YYEEEE in the germline V gene. CDR3 sequence (DNA): TGTGCCAGCAGCTTGGTGGGGAGGGAGACCCAGTACTTC. Protein: CASSLVGRETQYF.

This clone has a handful of counts. The J gene is TRBJ1-2, the V gene TRBV5-6; 9 positions agree with TRBD1. Looked up from germline, CDR1 is SGHDT and CDR2 is YYEEEE. Losses at the gene ends were 3 bases for V and 8 bases for J; bases not matched to a gene: 5. The CDR3 runs to 13 residues. The CDR3 reads CASSWGGTGGYTF. In nucleotides, the CDR3 is TGTGCCAGCAGCTGGGGGGGGACAGGGGGCTACACCTTC.

This chain connects TRBV30 to TRBJ2-7, with TRBD2 matching over 9 bases. The V gene's germline CDR1 is GTSNPN and CDR2 SVGIG (reference sequence). CDR3 length equals 15 residues. V lost 4 bases and J lost 3; bases outside the gene matches: 10. This CDR3 is CAWIPRLAGRYEQYF. The CDR3 DNA is TGTGCCTGGATCCCAAGGCTAGCGGGGCGCTACGAGCAGTACTTC.

This clone was detected once. V gene TRBV5-1 combines with J gene TRBJ1-5; TRBD1 agrees at 9 bases. The CDR3 length is 15 residues. J gave up 4 bases and V 0 bases, and 2 bases lay outside the gene matches. Germline loops: CDR1 SGHRS, CDR2 YFSETQ. The DNA of the CDR3 is TGCGCCAGCAGCTTGGGACAGGGGGAAAATCAGCCCCAGCATTTT. Amino acid sequence: CASSLGQGENQPQHF.

Sample share makes this clone medium-sized. This rearrangement joins TRBV2 to TRBJ1-2, with D perhaps matching TRBD1 (6 bases). Germline V gene data show CDR1 as SNHLY and CDR2 as FYNNEI. The CDR3 is 14 amino acids. Trimming shortened V by 2 bases and J by 6 bases, and 13 bases separated the two germline ends. This CDR3 is CASSESGRGNGYTF. The CDR3 DNA reads as TGTGCCAGCAGTGAAAGTGGCAGGGGCAATGGCTACACCTTC.

V is TRBV5-1 and J is TRBJ1-4; 7 positions match TRBD1. V gave up 0 bases and J gave up 6 bases; unmatched junction bases: 2. The CDR3 covers 14 residues. The germline CDR1 and CDR2 sequences are SGHRS and YFSETQ. CDR3 in DNA: TGCGCCAGCAGCTTGGCGGGACAGTATGAAAAACTGTTTTTT. Translated: CASSLAGQYEKLFF.

This sequence joins TRBV30 and TRBJ1-2, with D unclear. The germline V gene encodes CDR1 GTSNPN and CDR2 SVGIG (reference sequence). The length of the CDR3 is 11 residues. V was clipped by 0 bases and J by 7 bases, with 6 bases between them. The CDR3 reads CAWSVLGGYTF. CDR3 sequence (DNA): TGTGCCTGGAGTGTACTAGGTGGCTACACCTTC. Full variable domain (remainder filled in from reference TRBV30 and TRBJ1-2): SQTIHQWPATLVQPVGSPLSLECTVEGTSNPNLYWYRQAAGRGLQLLFYSVGIGQISSEVPQNLSASRPQDRQFILSSKKLLLSDSGFYLCAWSVLGGYTFGSGTRLTVV.

J is TRBJ1-2 and V is TRBV5-4; D not resolved. V was trimmed by 0 bases and J by 0 bases, leaving 6 bases between them. Germline assignment: CDR1 SGHNT and CDR2 YYREEE (reference sequence). The CDR3 sequence is 14 residues long. The CDR3 nucleotides are TGTGCCAGCAGCTTGGACGCCTCTAACTATGGCTACACCTTC. Protein product: CASSLDASNYGYTF. Full variable domain (missing parts from reference TRBV5-4 and TRBJ1-2): ETGVTQSPTHLIKTRGQQVTLRCSSQSGHNTVSWYQQALGQGPQFIFQYYREEENGRGNFPPRFSGLQFPNYSSELNVNALELDDSALYLCASSLDASNYGYTFGSGTRLTVV.